This TCR beta chain stems from a study of blood T cell repertoires in COVID-19. Study in general: Material from acute and convalescent COVID-19 was sourced from the United States, Italy and Spain. The analysed material was cDNA or gDNA that came from T cells, B-cell-depleted T cells, or PBMCs.

Assay: immunoSEQ multiplex PCR; the TCRdb copy retains only in-frame clones and omits some. Here the sample spans 200,000 to 250,000 clones, approximately 85% being singletons. CDR3 size: 16 residues. V lost 4 bases, J lost 1 base, and 6 bases stayed unmatched. Germline V gene lookup returns CDR1 MNHNS and CDR2 SASEGT. The Seattle site enrolled patients during active infection and followed them longitudinally. This clone showed up just once. The V gene is TRBV6-1, the J gene TRBJ1-2; 10 nucleotides align to TRBD1. This TCR derives from a woman between 65 and 79 years old with COVID-19, enrolled during active disease. The sequencing sample was made of peripheral blood. The CDR3 sequence is CASSARRDRGNYGYTF. CDR3 in DNA: TGTGCCAGCAGTGCTAGGAGGGACAGGGGTAACTATGGCTACACCTTC.